What follows are 30 T cell receptor beta chains derived from one specimen sequenced in a study of blood T cell repertoires in COVID-19. Clones were sequenced by immunoSEQ multiplex PCR, and TCRdb holds only the in-frame ones, with some missing. This table holds 250,000 to 350,000 clones, around 87% found once. The sequencing input was peripheral blood. The origin of the receptors is a woman aged 45-60 years with active or convalescent COVID-19.

The gene calls are TRBV28 and TRBJ2-7, with 8 bases that match TRBD2. CDR1 and CDR2 (germline): MDHEN, SYDVKM. The CDR3 totals 14 residues. With 5 bases clipped from V and 4 bases from J, the junction kept 7 bases outside the gene matches. The CDR3 reads CASSPGTRPYEQYF. CDR3 nucleotides: TGTGCCAGCAGTCCCGGGACTAGACCTTACGAGCAGTACTTC.

The chain employs TRBV5-4 and TRBJ2-5, with TRBD1 matching over 7 bases. The CDR3 length is 15 residues. The V gene's germline CDR1 is SGHNT and CDR2 YYREEE (reference sequence). After removal of 4 bases from V and 1 base from J, the junction contained 7 bases not matched to a gene. This chain's CDR3 is CASSTFDRAQETQYF. In nucleotides, the CDR3 is TGTGCCAGCAGCACCTTCGACAGGGCCCAAGAGACCCAGTACTTC.

The CDR3 DNA reads TGTGCCAGCAGCTTATGGCGGGAGTTGGGAGCCAAAAACATTCAGTACTTC. This codes for CASSLWRELGAKNIQYF. The rearrangement uses TRBV13 and TRBJ2-4; 7 bases align to TRBD2. The CDR3 extends over 17 amino acids. Germline V gene data show CDR1 as PRHDT and CDR2 as FYEKMQ (reference sequence). The ends lost 2 bases at V and 0 bases at J; junction bases unmatched: 7. The full variable domain, completed using reference TRBV13 and TRBJ2-4, is AAGVIQSPRHLIKEKRETATLKCYPIPRHDTVYWYQQGPGQDPQFLISFYEKMQSDKGSIPDRFSAQQFSDYHSELNMSSLELGDSALYFCASSLWRELGAKNIQYFGAGTRLSVL.

The genes are TRBV28 and TRBJ2-1; TRBD2 agrees at 9 bases. From germline, CDR1 is MDHEN and CDR2 SYDVKM. With V trimmed by 5 bases and J by 3 bases, 17 bases remained unmatched. The CDR3 is 19 amino acids. The CDR3 bases are TGTGCCAGCAGTCCCGAACCAAAAGGAGGGACTAGCCTCTACAATGAGCAGTTCTTC. Translating it yields CASSPEPKGGTSLYNEQFF. Using reference TRBV28 and TRBJ2-1 for the parts outside the CDR3, the full variable domain is DVKVTQSSRYLVKRTGEKVFLECVQDMDHENMFWYRQDPGLGLRLIYFSYDVKMKEKGDIPEGYSVSREKKERFSLILESASTNQTSMYLCASSPEPKGGTSLYNEQFFGPGTRLTVL.

The chain has TRBV2 and TRBJ1-6, with TRBD1 identical over 7 bases. CDR1 and CDR2 (germline): SNHLY, FYNNEI. Trimming removed 6 bases from V and 7 bases from J; junction bases left unmatched: 6. The CDR3 has 14 residues. CDR3 nucleotides: TGTGCCAGCAGGGCGACAGGGCGGAATTCACCCCTCCACTTT. This encodes CASRATGRNSPLHF.

Here the CDR3 reads CASSVEGGTDTQYF. For the CDR3, the DNA is TGTGCCAGCAGCGTAGAAGGGGGCACAGATACGCAGTATTTT. This chain uses TRBV9 with TRBJ2-3; a possible D gene is TRBD1 (5 bases). CDR1 is SGDLS, CDR2 YYNGEE, per germline. V was trimmed by 0 bases and J by 1 base, leaving 6 bases between them. The CDR3 has 14 residues. The complete variable domain, with remaining parts taken from reference TRBV9 and TRBJ2-3, reads DSGVTQTPKHLITATGQRVTLRCSPRSGDLSVYWYQQSLDQGLQFLIQYYNGEERAKGNILERFSAQQFPDLHSELNLSSLELGDSALYFCASSVEGGTDTQYFGPGTRLTVL.

The chain couples TRBV5-4 to TRBJ2-5; D possibly corresponds to TRBD2 (5 bases). V lost 0 bases and J 2 bases, leaving 8 bases between the germline ends. The germline V gene has CDR1 SGHNT and CDR2 YYREEE (reference sequence). The CDR3 consists of 14 residues. In nucleotides, the CDR3 is TGTGCCAGCAGCTTGGGAGCGGCGCAAGAGACCCAGTACTTC. This translates into CASSLGAAQETQYF.

As to this clone: The junction does not match germline at one end; this may be a read error. The V gene is TRBV3-1 (or the pseudogene TRBV3-2), the J gene TRBJ1-6; D possibly corresponds to TRBD1 (5 bases). The CDR3 totals 17 residues. Germline-derived CDR1 and CDR2 are LGHDT and YNNKEL (reference sequence). The CDR3 protein is CAGSHRRIQGSGSPLHF. The DNA for the CDR3 is TGTGCCGGCAGCCACAGAAGGATTCAGGGATCAGGGTCACCCCTCCACTTT.

V usage is TRBV6-5 and J usage is TRBJ2-5; possibly TRBD2 for D (5 bases). Per germline, CDR1 MNHEY and CDR2 SVGAGI. This CDR3 comprises 13 residues. Trimming removed 5 bases from V and 1 base from J, with 8 bases in between. In DNA, the CDR3 is TGTGCCAGCAGTCGGAGGCCCCAAGAGACCCAGTACTTC. Its protein is CASSRRPQETQYF.

The chain has TRBV12-5 and TRBJ2-3; D is unresolved. The CDR3 is 14 residues long. Germline V gene sequence: CDR1 LGHNT, CDR2 FRNRAP. V was cut by 6 bases and J by 2 bases, with 12 bases left in between. The CDR3 DNA is TGTGCTAGTGGAAGATTACAGATCACAGATACGCAGTATTTT. Translation: CASGRLQITDTQYF.

This clone was counted between two and nine times. The gene calls are TRBV6-1 and TRBJ1-4; D gene unclear. V was shortened by 3 bases and J by 8 bases, with 7 bases between the two germline ends. Germline V gene lookup returns CDR1 MNHNS and CDR2 SASEGT. The CDR3 has 12 amino acids. CDR3 amino acids: CASSDDREKLFF. The DNA of the CDR3 is TGTGCCAGCAGTGACGATCGGGAAAAACTGTTTTTT.

V gene TRBV7-2 combines with J gene TRBJ1-2, with TRBD1 matching over 7 bases. The CDR3 length is 13 residues. CDR1 is SGHTA, CDR2 FQGNSA, per germline. Unmatched junction bases numbered 5, after V lost 6 bases and J lost 4 bases. This CDR3 reads CASRSPGGYGYTF. CDR3 DNA sequence: TGTGCCAGCAGATCACCAGGGGGCTATGGCTACACCTTC.

This sequence joins TRBV19 and TRBJ1-3; a possible D gene is TRBD1 (5 bases). The germline V gene encodes CDR1 LNHDA and CDR2 SQIVND (reference sequence). The CDR3 loop spans 14 amino acids. V gave up 6 bases and J gave up 1 base, with 10 bases separating them. The DNA of the CDR3 is TGTGCCAGTAGCGATCAGGGATCTGGAAACACCATATATTTT. The encoded protein is CASSDQGSGNTIYF.

This sequence joins TRBV2 and TRBJ1-6, with D hard to call. The CDR3 runs 15 residues. Trimming shortened V by 4 bases and J by 0 bases, and 7 bases separated the two germline ends. Per the germline V gene, CDR1 is SNHLY and CDR2 is FYNNEI. Here the CDR3 reads CASSGGSSYNSPLHF. CDR3 bases: TGTGCCAGCAGTGGAGGGAGCTCCTATAATTCACCCCTCCACTTT.

CDR3 in DNA: TGTGCCAGCAGCCAAGAAAGCAGAGAGGGCGCGGGGGGAGTGGGCACTGAAGCTTTCTTT. Translation gives CASSQESREGAGGVGTEAFF. This chain links TRBV3-1 (or the pseudogene TRBV3-2) with TRBJ1-1; maybe TRBD1 (5 bases). The CDR3 length is 20 residues. The germline V gene has CDR1 LGHDT and CDR2 YNNKEL (reference sequence). V lost 0 bases, J lost 4 bases, and 27 bases lay in between.

This chain connects TRBV3-1 (or the pseudogene TRBV3-2) to TRBJ2-1, with D possibly matching TRBD1 (5 bases). The V end was cut by 1 base, the J end by 0 bases, with 7 bases between. Germline V lookup: CDR1 LGHDT, CDR2 YNNKEL (reference sequence). The CDR3 covers 15 residues. The CDR3: CASSQGQTSYNEQFF. In nucleotides, the CDR3 is TGTGCCAGCAGCCAAGGACAGACCTCCTACAATGAGCAGTTCTTC.

The chain carries TRBV28 and TRBJ2-5, with 8 nucleotides matching TRBD2. CDR1 MDHEN and CDR2 SYDVKM come from the germline V gene. The V gene end was trimmed by 3 bases and the J gene end by 4 bases; junction bases not matched to a gene: 7. The CDR3 has 15 amino acids. This chain's CDR3 is CASSLFGGAAETQYF. The CDR3 DNA follows: TGTGCCAGCAGTTTGTTCGGGGGGGCGGCAGAGACCCAGTACTTC.

This chain links TRBV4-3 with TRBJ1-1; D possibly corresponds to TRBD1 (6 bases). The germline CDR1 and CDR2 sequences are LGHNA and YSLEER. The CDR3 contains 13 residues. With 4 bases removed from V and 4 bases from J, the gap between germline ends came to 10 bases. CDR3 residues: CASSLGAGTEAFF. In DNA, the CDR3 is TGCGCCAGCAGCCTGGGGGCTGGCACTGAAGCTTTCTTT.

In its sample, this clone was seen once. This rearrangement joins TRBV28 to TRBJ2-1; possibly TRBD1 for D (5 bases). CDR3 length equals 13 residues. CDR1 MDHEN and CDR2 SYDVKM come from the germline V gene. V lost 3 bases and J 4 bases, leaving 7 bases between the germline ends. The DNA of the CDR3 is TGTGCCAGCAGTTTGCAGGGATACAATGAGCAGTTCTTC. Translated, it gives CASSLQGYNEQFF.

This clone was found once. CDR3 loop: CASSIGTSSYNSPLHF. In DNA, the CDR3 is TGTGCCAGTAGTATTGGTACATCTTCCTATAATTCACCCCTCCACTTT. The chain recombines TRBV19 with TRBJ1-6; D unclear. The CDR3 is made up of 16 amino acids. Germline V gene sequence: CDR1 LNHDA, CDR2 SQIVND (reference sequence). V was cut by 3 bases and J by 1 base, with 10 bases left in between.

V and J are TRBV14 and TRBJ1-6; D gene uncertain. Germline CDR1 reads SGHDN; CDR2 reads FVKESK. This CDR3 has 16 amino acids. V lost 0 bases to trimming and J lost 7 bases, with 13 bases between them. CDR3 sequence reads: CASSQERKIGNSPLHF. The CDR3 nucleotides are TGTGCCAGCAGCCAAGAGAGGAAAATCGGAAATTCACCCCTCCACTTT. Full variable domain (missing parts from reference TRBV14 and TRBJ1-6): EAGVTQFPSHSVIEKGQTVTLRCDPISGHDNLYWYRRVMGKEIKFLLHFVKESKQDESGMPNNRFLAERTGGTYSTLKVQPAELEDSGVYFCASSQERKIGNSPLHFGNGTRLTVT.

The rearrangement joins TRBV9 to TRBJ1-6, with 7 bases identical to TRBD1. The germline V gene encodes CDR1 SGDLS and CDR2 YYNGEE. The length of the CDR3 is 14 residues. With 0 bases clipped from V and 10 bases from J, the junction kept 4 bases outside the gene matches. In DNA, the CDR3 is TGTGCCAGCAGCGTAGGACAGGGTGGATCACCCCTCCACTTT. Its protein is CASSVGQGGSPLHF.

The rearrangement joins TRBV30 to TRBJ1-2; D is perhaps TRBD1 (6 bases). Germline V gene lookup returns CDR1 GTSNPN and CDR2 SVGIG (reference sequence). Between the trimmed V and J ends, which lost 6 bases and 4 bases, there was a span of 18 bases. The CDR3 length is 14 residues. The CDR3 loop reads CACVSGAWGYGYTF. The DNA for the CDR3 is TGTGCCTGCGTATCAGGGGCTTGGGGCTATGGCTACACCTTC.

The chain combines TRBV6-2 or TRBV6-3 with TRBJ1-6; D may be TRBD1 (6 bases). The CDR3 covers 14 residues. Looked up from germline, CDR1 is MNHEY and CDR2 is SVGEGT. The V end was cut by 6 bases, the J end by 7 bases, with 13 bases between. The CDR3: CASSRQGLNSPLHF. The CDR3 DNA is TGTGCCAGCAGCCGCCAGGGGCTGAATTCACCCCTCCACTTT.

V is TRBV11-3 and J is TRBJ2-5; the D gene is possibly TRBD2 (5 bases). V was pared by 0 bases and J by 1 base, with 9 bases between. The CDR3 loop spans 15 amino acids. Germline CDR1 is SGHNT and CDR2 is YENEEA. The CDR3 loop reads CASSLDSRAQETQYF. The DNA of the CDR3 is TGTGCCAGCAGCTTAGATTCGAGGGCCCAAGAGACCCAGTACTTC.

In its sample, this clone was seen once. V usage is TRBV4-1 and J usage is TRBJ2-3, with TRBD2 matching over 8 bases. The CDR3 is 17 residues long. In germline, CDR1 is MGHRA, CDR2 YSYEKL. With V trimmed by 4 bases and J by 1 base, 10 bases remained unmatched. The CDR3 DNA reads as TGCGCCAGCAGCCCCCTTAGCGGAGCGGGGGGCACAGATACGCAGTATTTT. This encodes CASSPLSGAGGTDTQYF.

This chain joins TRBV2 and TRBJ2-1; 15 positions agree with TRBD2. With V trimmed by 5 bases and J by 8 bases, 4 bases remained unmatched. The CDR3 is 15 amino acids. Germline V gene data show CDR1 as SNHLY and CDR2 as FYNNEI. CDR3 residues: CASSLGLAGGDEQFF. As DNA, the CDR3 is TGTGCCAGCAGTTTGGGACTAGCGGGGGGCGATGAGCAGTTCTTC.

The rearrangement joins TRBV7-9 to TRBJ2-5, with 9 bases fitting TRBD2. V lost 3 bases and J lost 2; bases outside the gene matches: 16. The CDR3 consists of 19 residues. Germline loops: CDR1 SEHNR, CDR2 FQNEAQ (reference sequence). In DNA, the CDR3 is TGTGCCAGCAGCTTCTTAGCGGGAGTGATGAGGGCAATGCAAGAGACCCAGTACTTC. This codes for CASSFLAGVMRAMQETQYF.

The chain couples TRBV6-5 to TRBJ1-5, with TRBD1 matching over 7 bases. The J segment lost 7 bases and the V segment lost 10 bases, leaving 16 bases of the junction unmatched. The CDR3 is 15 amino acids. Germline values: CDR1 MNHEY, CDR2 SVGAGI. In DNA form, the CDR3 reads TGTGCCACCGTTTGGGGTACAGGGGAGTTGCAGCCCCAGCATTTT. Amino acid sequence: CATVWGTGELQPQHF.

This chain joins TRBV2 and TRBJ1-6; the match to TRBD1 covers 9 bases. In germline, CDR1 is SNHLY, CDR2 FYNNEI. V shed 8 bases and J 7 bases; nucleotides not matched to a gene: 3. The CDR3 spans 13 residues. CDR3 sequence reads: CASAGTGNSPLHF. As DNA, the CDR3 is TGTGCCAGCGCCGGGACAGGGAATTCACCCCTCCACTTT.